The clone carrying this T cell receptor beta chain was seen just once. The antigen remains undetermined. This specimen belongs to a study of response to subunit inactivated influenza vaccine. Study-wide results and limits: That few new T cells are recruited by each seasonal influenza vaccination was the authors' suggestion.

Between the trimmed V and J ends, which lost 2 bases and 2 bases, there was a span of 10 bases. The CDR3 has 14 residues. TCRdb used MiXCR to reprocess the RT-PCR reads, holding one entry per CDR3 protein. The data contain roughly 650,000 distinct CDR3 sequences, around 15% of them singletons. This TCR was recovered from a man aged 45-65 years who received an inactivated influenza vaccine. J is TRBJ2-7 and V is TRBV12-3 or TRBV12-4, with D unresolved. The specimen was PBMCs from blood, collected 14 to 15 days before vaccination. The CDR3 DNA is TGTGCCAGCAGTTTAAATCTCCCGCCCTACGAGCAGTACTTC. Its protein product is CASSLNLPPYEQYF.